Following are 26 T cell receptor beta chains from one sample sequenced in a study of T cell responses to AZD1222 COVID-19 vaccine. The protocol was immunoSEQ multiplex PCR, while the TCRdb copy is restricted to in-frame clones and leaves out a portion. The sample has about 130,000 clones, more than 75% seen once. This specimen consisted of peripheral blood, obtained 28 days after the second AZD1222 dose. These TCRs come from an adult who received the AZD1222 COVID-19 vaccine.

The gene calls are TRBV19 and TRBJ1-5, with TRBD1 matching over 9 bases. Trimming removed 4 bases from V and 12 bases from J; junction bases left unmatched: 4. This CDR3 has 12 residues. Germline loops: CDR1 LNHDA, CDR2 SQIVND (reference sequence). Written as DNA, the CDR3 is TGTGCCAGTAGTACCGGGACAGGGCACCAGCATTTT. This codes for CASSTGTGHQHF.

Written as DNA, the CDR3 is TGTGCCAGCCAAGGACAGGGGGCTGGGTATGGCTACACCTTC. Translating gives CASQGQGAGYGYTF. This sequence joins TRBV28 and TRBJ1-2; 11 bases align to TRBD1. Germline V CDR1 and CDR2: MDHEN, SYDVKM. The CDR3 spans 14 residues. The V segment lost 8 bases and the J segment 5 bases; nucleotides outside the gene matches: 7.

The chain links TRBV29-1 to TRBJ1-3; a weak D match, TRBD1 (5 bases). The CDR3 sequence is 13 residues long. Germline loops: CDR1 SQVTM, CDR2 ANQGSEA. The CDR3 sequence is CSGRGDAGNTIYF. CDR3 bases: TGCAGTGGCCGCGGGGACGCTGGAAACACCATATATTTT.

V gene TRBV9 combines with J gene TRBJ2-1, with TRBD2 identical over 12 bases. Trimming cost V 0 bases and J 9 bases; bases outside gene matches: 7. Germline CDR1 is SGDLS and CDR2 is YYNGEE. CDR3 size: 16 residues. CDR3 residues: CASSVDASGRAGEQFF. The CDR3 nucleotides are TGTGCCAGCAGCGTAGATGCTAGCGGGAGGGCCGGTGAGCAGTTCTTC. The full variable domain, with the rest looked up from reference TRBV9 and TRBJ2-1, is DSGVTQTPKHLITATGQRVTLRCSPRSGDLSVYWYQQSLDQGLQFLIQYYNGEERAKGNILERFSAQQFPDLHSELNLSSLELGDSALYFCASSVDASGRAGEQFFGPGTRLTVL.

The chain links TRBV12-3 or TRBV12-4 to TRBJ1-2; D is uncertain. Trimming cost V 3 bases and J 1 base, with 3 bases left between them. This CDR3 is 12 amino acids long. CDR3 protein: CASSFHNYGYTF. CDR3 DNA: TGTGCCAGCAGTTTCCATAACTATGGCTACACCTTC.

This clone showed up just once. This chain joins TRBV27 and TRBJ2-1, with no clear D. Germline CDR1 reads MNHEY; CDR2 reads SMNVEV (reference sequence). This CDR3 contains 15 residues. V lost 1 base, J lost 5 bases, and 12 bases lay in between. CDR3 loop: CASSLLGLVNNEQFF. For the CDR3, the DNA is TGTGCCAGCAGTTTATTGGGCTTGGTTAACAATGAGCAGTTCTTC.

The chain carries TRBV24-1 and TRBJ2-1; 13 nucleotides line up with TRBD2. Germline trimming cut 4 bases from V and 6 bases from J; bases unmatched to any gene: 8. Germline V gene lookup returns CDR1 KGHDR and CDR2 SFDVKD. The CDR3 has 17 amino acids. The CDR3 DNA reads TGTGCCACCAGTGACCGGACTAGCGGGAGAATGGGCAATGAGCAGTTCTTC. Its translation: CATSDRTSGRMGNEQFF.

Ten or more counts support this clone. CDR3 sequence reads: CASRTGRYSSYNSPLHF. The CDR3 region has the DNA TGTGCCAGCAGGACCGGTCGTTATAGCTCCTATAATTCACCCCTCCACTTT. The chain uses TRBV28 and TRBJ1-6; D not certain. V dropped 6 bases and J dropped 0 bases, with 15 bases sitting between them. This CDR3 comprises 17 residues. Germline CDR1 MDHEN, CDR2 SYDVKM.

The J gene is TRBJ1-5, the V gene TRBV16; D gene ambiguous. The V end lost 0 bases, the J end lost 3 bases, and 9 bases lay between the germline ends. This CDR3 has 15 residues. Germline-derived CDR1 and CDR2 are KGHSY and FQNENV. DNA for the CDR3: TGTGCCAGCAGCCAATCCCCAGGTCTCAATCAGCCCCAGCATTTT. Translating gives CASSQSPGLNQPQHF.

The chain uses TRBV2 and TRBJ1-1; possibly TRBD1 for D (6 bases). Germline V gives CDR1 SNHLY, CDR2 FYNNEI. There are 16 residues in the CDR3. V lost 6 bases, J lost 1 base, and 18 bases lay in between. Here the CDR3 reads CASSPPERGQNTEAFF. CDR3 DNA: TGTGCCAGCAGCCCCCCAGAACGGGGACAGAACACTGAAGCTTTCTTT.

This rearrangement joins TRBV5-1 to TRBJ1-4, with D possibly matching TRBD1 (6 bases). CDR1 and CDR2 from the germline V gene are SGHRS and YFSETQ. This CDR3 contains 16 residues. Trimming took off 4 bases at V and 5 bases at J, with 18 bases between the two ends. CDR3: CASSPGAGGPNEKLFF. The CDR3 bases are TGCGCCAGCAGCCCCGGGGCGGGGGGGCCCAATGAAAAACTGTTTTTT.

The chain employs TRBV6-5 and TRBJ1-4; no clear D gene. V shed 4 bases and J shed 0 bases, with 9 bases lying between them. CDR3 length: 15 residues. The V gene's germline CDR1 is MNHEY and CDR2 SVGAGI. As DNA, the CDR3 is TGTGCCAGCAGTTCGCCGACGGCAACTAATGAAAAACTGTTTTTT. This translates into CASSSPTATNEKLFF.

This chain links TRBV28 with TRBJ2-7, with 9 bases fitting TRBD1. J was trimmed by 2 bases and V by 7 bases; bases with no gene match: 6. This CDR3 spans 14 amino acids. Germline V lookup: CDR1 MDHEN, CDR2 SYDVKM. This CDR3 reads CASKGDRVAYEQYF. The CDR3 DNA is TGTGCCAGCAAGGGGGACAGGGTTGCCTACGAGCAGTACTTC.

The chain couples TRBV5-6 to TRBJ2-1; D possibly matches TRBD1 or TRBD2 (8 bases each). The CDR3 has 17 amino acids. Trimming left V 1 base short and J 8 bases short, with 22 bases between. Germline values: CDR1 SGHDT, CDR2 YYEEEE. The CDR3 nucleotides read TGTGCCAGCAGCTTGCAGGGGGCAAGACTAGCGTTTTATGAGCAGTTCTTC. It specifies CASSLQGARLAFYEQFF. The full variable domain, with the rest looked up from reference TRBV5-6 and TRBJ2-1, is DAGVTQSPTHLIKTRGQQVTLRCSPKSGHDTVSWYQQALGQGPQFIFQYYEEEERQRGNFPDRFSGHQFPNYSSELNVNALLLGDSALYLCASSLQGARLAFYEQFFGPGTRLTVL.

Written as DNA, the CDR3 is TGTGCCAGCAGCTTAGCGCGGGGGAACTATGGCTACACCTTC. This translates into CASSLARGNYGYTF. The chain joins TRBV7-8 to TRBJ1-2, with a tentative D call TRBD1 (5 bases). The V end lost 0 bases, the J end lost 2 bases, and 7 bases lay between the germline ends. The CDR3 covers 14 residues. Germline CDR1 SGHVS, CDR2 FQNEAQ.

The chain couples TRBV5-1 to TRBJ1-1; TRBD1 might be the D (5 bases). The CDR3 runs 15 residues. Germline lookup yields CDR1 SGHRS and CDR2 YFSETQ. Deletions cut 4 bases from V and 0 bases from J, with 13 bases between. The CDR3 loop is CASSPPGRLNTEAFF. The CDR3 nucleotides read TGCGCCAGCAGCCCGCCGGGACGTTTGAACACTGAAGCTTTCTTT.

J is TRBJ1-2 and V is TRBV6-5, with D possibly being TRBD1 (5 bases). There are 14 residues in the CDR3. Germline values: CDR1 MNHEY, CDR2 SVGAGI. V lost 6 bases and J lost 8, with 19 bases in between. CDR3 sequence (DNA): TGTGCCAGCAGCGCCCTTTGGGGCGCGTACGGCTACACCTTC. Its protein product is CASSALWGAYGYTF.

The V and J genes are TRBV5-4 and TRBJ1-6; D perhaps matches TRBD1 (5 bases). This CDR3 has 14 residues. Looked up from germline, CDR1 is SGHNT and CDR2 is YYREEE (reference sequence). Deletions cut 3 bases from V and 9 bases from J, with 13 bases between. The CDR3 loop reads CASSWRGAGSPLHF. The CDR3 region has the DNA TGTGCCAGCAGCTGGAGAGGGGCTGGTTCACCCCTCCACTTT.

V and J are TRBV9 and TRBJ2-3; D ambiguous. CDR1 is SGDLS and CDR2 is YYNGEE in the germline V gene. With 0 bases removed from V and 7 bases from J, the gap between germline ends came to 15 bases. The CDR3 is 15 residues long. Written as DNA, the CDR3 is TGTGCCAGCAGCGTAGTAGACACAGAAGCCTATACGCAGTATTTT. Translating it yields CASSVVDTEAYTQYF.

The CDR3 spells CASSLLMSSYNEQFF. For the CDR3, the DNA is TGTGCCAGCAGTTTACTGATGAGCTCCTACAATGAGCAGTTCTTC. The chain employs TRBV7-9 and TRBJ2-1; D not certain. Trimming left V 6 bases short and J 0 bases short, with 12 bases between. Germline V gene sequence: CDR1 SEHNR, CDR2 FQNEAQ (reference sequence). CDR3 length: 15 residues.

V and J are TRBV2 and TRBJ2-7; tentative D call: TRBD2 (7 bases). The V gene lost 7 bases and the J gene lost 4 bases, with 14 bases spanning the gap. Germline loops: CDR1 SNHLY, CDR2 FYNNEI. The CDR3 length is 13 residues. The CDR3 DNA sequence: TGTGCCAGCAACTACAGGGAGGGTTACGAGCAGTACTTC. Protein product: CASNYREGYEQYF.

In DNA form, the CDR3 reads TGTGCCATCAGCGATGGACTAGCGGGAGGGAAGTACACCGGGGAGCTGTTTTTT. It specifies CAISDGLAGGKYTGELFF. The chain carries TRBV10-3 and TRBJ2-2; 15 bases align to TRBD2. V was pared by 6 bases and J by 3 bases, with 8 bases of the junction left unmatched. Germline CDR1 reads ENHRY; CDR2 reads SYGVKD. CDR3 size: 18 residues.

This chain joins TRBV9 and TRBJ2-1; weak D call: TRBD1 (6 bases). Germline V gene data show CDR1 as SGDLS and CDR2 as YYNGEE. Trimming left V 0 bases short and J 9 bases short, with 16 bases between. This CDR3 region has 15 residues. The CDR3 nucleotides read TGTGCCAGCAGCGTAGGGTATCTGGGGGCGGCTGAGCAGTTCTTC. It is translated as CASSVGYLGAAEQFF.

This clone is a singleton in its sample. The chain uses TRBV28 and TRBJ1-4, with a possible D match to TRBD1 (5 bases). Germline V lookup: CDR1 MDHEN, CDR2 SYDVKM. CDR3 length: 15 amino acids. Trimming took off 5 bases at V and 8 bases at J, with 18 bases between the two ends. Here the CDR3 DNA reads TGTGCCAGCAGTCCCCCAGGGAGAAGAGGAGAAAAACTGTTTTTT. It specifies CASSPPGRRGEKLFF.

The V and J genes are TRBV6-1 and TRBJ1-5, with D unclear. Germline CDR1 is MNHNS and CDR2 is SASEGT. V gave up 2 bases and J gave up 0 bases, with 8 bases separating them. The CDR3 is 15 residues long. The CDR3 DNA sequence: TGTGCCAGCAGTGAAATCTCTTATAGCAATCAGCCCCAGCATTTT. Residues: CASSEISYSNQPQHF.

The CDR3 loop is CASSTTDTDTQYF. CDR3 DNA sequence: TGTGCCAGCAGCACCACCGACACAGATACGCAGTATTTT. The rearrangement links TRBV12-3 or TRBV12-4 to TRBJ2-3; D is unresolved. The CDR3 is made up of 13 amino acids. V was pared by 6 bases and J by 2 bases, with 9 bases between.